These T cell receptor beta chains were read from a single sample in a study of molecular identifiers for immune sequencing clone quantification. Using its own MiXCR run on the PCR reads, TCRdb lists one record per CDR3 protein. The sample records about 640,000 distinct CDR3 sequences, 20% being singletons. The sequencing sample was made of naive CD8+ T cells from blood, with Jurkat cell RNA spiked in. The receptors originated from a human donor in good health. Some libraries in this study had Jurkat cell RNA spiked in. Each CDR3 is given with its conserved first and last residue. The D gene is left open where the match is weak. Size is omitted from some rows. Given values are once, few, many or a class for expanded clones.

D gene	V gene	J gene	clone size	CDR3 protein	CDR3 DNA
TRBD1	TRBV6-2/TRBV6-3	TRBJ1-5	many	CASSYKNGTGYGNQPQHF	TGTGCCAGCAGTTACAAGAACGGGACAGGGTACGGCAATCAGCCCCAGCATTTT
NA	TRBV5-1	TRBJ2-6	many	CASSRGASGANVLTF	TGCGCCAGCAGCCGGGGGGCTTCGGGGGCCAACGTCCTGACTTTC
TRBD1	TRBV29-1	TRBJ1-3	many	CSVVGTGTGNTIYF	TGCAGCGTTGTCGGGACAGGGACTGGAAACACCATATATTTT
NA	TRBV7-2	TRBJ1-6	many	CASSPRSGSPLHF	TGTGCCAGCAGTCCCCGAAGCGGGTCACCCCTCCACTTT
TRBD1	TRBV15	TRBJ2-3	few	CATSGDLTGGYADTQYF	TGTGCCACCAGCGGCGACCTGACAGGGGGCTATGCAGATACGCAGTATTTT
NA	TRBV27	TRBJ2-7	many	CASSLSIGRGEQYF	TGTGCCAGCAGTTTATCGATCGGGAGAGGCGAGCAGTACTTC
NA	TRBV25-1	TRBJ2-1	many	CASTWQDYNEQFF	TGTGCCAGCACCTGGCAGGACTACAATGAGCAGTTCTTC
TRBD2	TRBV30	TRBJ2-1	many	CAWRAGTSGSNEQFF	TGTGCCTGGAGAGCCGGGACTAGCGGAAGCAATGAGCAGTTCTTC
TRBD1	TRBV27	TRBJ2-1	many	CASSLYTGGAGHYEQFF	TGTGCCAGCAGTTTATATACAGGGGGCGCAGGGCACTATGAGCAGTTCTTC
TRBD1	TRBV20-1	TRBJ2-1	NA	CSARKLTGQGDGQFF	TGCAGTGCTAGAAAATTGACTGGACAGGGGGATGGGCAGTTCTTC
TRBD2	TRBV7-2	TRBJ2-1	many	CASRSTSGGGYEQFF	TGTGCCAGCAGATCCACTAGCGGGGGGGGATATGAGCAGTTCTTC
NA	TRBV7-9	TRBJ2-1	few	CASSSSQNTYNEQFF	TGTGCCAGCAGCTCCAGCCAAAACACCTACAATGAGCAGTTCTTC
NA	TRBV4-3	TRBJ2-7	many	CASSQELGVYEQYF	TGCGCCAGCAGCCAAGAATTGGGGGTCTACGAGCAGTACTTC
TRBD2	TRBV19	TRBJ2-7	few	CASSISGSLNEQYF	TGTGCCAGTAGTATAAGCGGGAGTCTGAACGAGCAGTACTTC
NA	TRBV7-6	TRBJ2-1	few	CASSPGSGSYNEQFF	TGTGCCAGCAGCCCAGGGAGCGGGTCCTACAATGAGCAGTTCTTC
TRBD1	TRBV27	TRBJ1-2	NA	CATRTGGAYGYTF	TGTGCCACCCGGACAGGGGGAGCCTATGGCTACACCTTC
TRBD2	TRBV11-2	TRBJ2-7	NA	CAGSSFTSGGPYSYEQYF	TGTGCCGGCAGCTCCTTCACTAGCGGGGGCCCCTACTCCTACGAGCAGTACTTC
TRBD2	TRBV14	TRBJ2-1	NA	CASSQGRLADQHEQFF	TGTGCCAGCAGCCAAGGACGGCTAGCGGACCAACATGAGCAGTTCTTC
NA	TRBV29-1	TRBJ2-7	NA	CSVVILGNSYEQYF	TGCAGCGTTGTGATTCTCGGGAACTCCTACGAGCAGTACTTC
TRBD2	TRBV11-2	TRBJ2-2	few	CASSLDRASGGPPGTGELFF	TGTGCCAGCAGCTTAGATCGGGCTAGCGGGGGCCCACCGGGCACCGGGGAGCTGTTTTTT
TRBD1	TRBV28	TRBJ2-2	few	CASSYRQGAGELFF	TGTGCCAGCAGTTATAGACAGGGGGCCGGGGAGCTGTTTTTT
TRBD1	TRBV7-8	TRBJ2-7	few	CASSPRGQDRSYEQYF	TGTGCCAGCAGCCCTAGGGGGCAGGATCGGTCCTACGAGCAGTACTTC
TRBD2	TRBV12-3/TRBV12-4	TRBJ2-5	NA	CASRPSGLAGKETQYF	TGTGCCAGCCGGCCCTCGGGACTAGCGGGGAAAGAGACCCAGTACTTC
NA	TRBV7-8	TRBJ1-5	many	CASSLVGGLAHQPQHF	TGTGCCAGCAGCTTAGTTGGGGGTTTGGCCCATCAGCCCCAGCATTTT
NA	TRBV5-1	TRBJ1-5	many	CASSLYGNSNQPQHF	TGCGCCAGCAGCTTGTACGGCAATAGCAATCAGCCCCAGCATTTT
NA	TRBV20-1	TRBJ2-7	few	CSARGGWGWNSYEQYF	TGCAGTGCTAGAGGAGGATGGGGGTGGAACTCCTACGAGCAGTACTTC
NA	TRBV12-3/TRBV12-4	TRBJ2-7	NA	CASSFRVLSEQYF	TGTGCCAGCAGTTTTCGGGTTCTTTCCGAGCAGTACTTC
TRBD1	TRBV6-2/TRBV6-3	TRBJ2-5	many	CASSWTGGKETQYF	TGTGCCAGCAGTTGGACAGGGGGTAAAGAGACCCAGTACTTC
NA	TRBV3-1	TRBJ2-4	many	CASSQDVSWNIQYF	TGTGCCAGCAGCCAAGATGTTTCGTGGAACATTCAGTACTTC
NA	TRBV6-1	TRBJ1-1	many	CASSEYWADQNTEAFF	TGTGCCAGCAGTGAATACTGGGCAGATCAGAACACTGAAGCTTTCTTT
TRBD2	TRBV6-6	TRBJ2-3	many	CASSYELAELTDTQYF	TGTGCCAGCAGTTACGAACTAGCGGAGCTCACAGATACGCAGTATTTT
TRBD2	TRBV19	TRBJ2-1	few	CASSIAGATYNEQFF	TGTGCCAGTAGTATTGCGGGAGCGACCTACAATGAGCAGTTCTTC
TRBD1	TRBV4-1	TRBJ2-3	many	CASSQYQDRSTDTQYF	TGCGCCAGCAGCCAGTACCAGGACAGGAGCACAGATACGCAGTATTTT
TRBD2	TRBV6-5	TRBJ2-5	NA	CASSLTRTRGRAGETQYF	TGTGCCAGCAGTTTAACAAGGACTCGCGGGAGGGCGGGGGAGACCCAGTACTTC
NA	TRBV7-9	TRBJ1-5	many	CASSSAPGNQPQHF	TGTGCCAGCAGCTCAGCTCCGGGCAATCAGCCCCAGCATTTT
NA	TRBV20-1	TRBJ1-1	many	CSAIAGYTEAFF	TGCAGTGCTATCGCTGGGTACACTGAAGCTTTCTTT
TRBD2	TRBV20-1	TRBJ2-7	many	CSAGTSGGAGYEQYF	TGCAGTGCTGGAACTAGCGGGGGGGCCGGGTACGAGCAGTACTTC
NA	TRBV9	TRBJ2-1	NA	CASSRKDLTYNEQFF	TGTGCCAGCAGCCGGAAGGACTTAACCTACAATGAGCAGTTCTTC
NA	TRBV24-1	TRBJ2-3	many	CATSPRETSTDTQYF	TGTGCCACCAGTCCACGCGAGACTAGCACAGATACGCAGTATTTT
TRBD1	TRBV7-6	TRBJ2-7	many	CASSSRQGAGEQYF	TGTGCCAGCAGCTCAAGACAGGGGGCTGGCGAGCAGTACTTC
NA	TRBV30	TRBJ2-5	many	CAWKQETQYF	TGTGCCTGGAAACAAGAGACCCAGTACTTC
NA	TRBV5-1	TRBJ2-7	many	CASSLAEGTPYEQYF	TGCGCCAGCAGCTTGGCCGAGGGAACACCCTACGAGCAGTACTTC
NA	TRBV27	TRBJ2-5	NA	CASSLTSRGSQETQYF	TGTGCCAGCAGTTTGACCTCCCGTGGCAGTCAAGAGACCCAGTACTTC
TRBD1	TRBV28	TRBJ1-2	few	CASSLGTAVFYGYTF	TGTGCCAGCAGTTTAGGGACAGCGGTCTTCTATGGCTACACCTTC
NA	TRBV14	TRBJ2-7	NA	CASSPGTIGGEQYF	TGTGCCAGCAGCCCCGGGACGATTGGTGGCGAGCAGTACTTC
NA	TRBV5-6	TRBJ2-3	many	CASSGTGDTQYF	TGTGCCAGCAGCGGGACCGGAGATACGCAGTATTTT
TRBD2	TRBV3-1	TRBJ2-1	few	CASSPRIGQREDNEQFF	TGTGCCAGCAGCCCCAGGATCGGGCAGCGGGAAGACAATGAGCAGTTCTTC
NA	TRBV5-1	TRBJ2-4	many	CASSLDGIAKNIQYF	TGCGCCAGCAGCTTGGACGGTATAGCCAAAAACATTCAGTACTTC